This T cell receptor (beta chain) was sequenced for a study of blood T cell repertoires in COVID-19. For the study at large: T cells, B-cell-depleted T cells, or PBMCs provided the cDNA or gDNA that served as material.

Libraries were prepared by immunoSEQ multiplex PCR; TCRdb keeps only in-frame clonotypes and omits some of them. The data hold some 150,000 clones, with around 85% observed a single time. CDR3 size: 15 residues. Germline assignment: CDR1 LGHDT and CDR2 YNNKEL (reference sequence). Trimming cost V 5 bases and J 5 bases; bases outside gene matches: 8. The gene calls are TRBV3-1 (or the pseudogene TRBV3-2) and TRBJ2-3; 9 bases agree with TRBD1. Sequencing used peripheral blood. The receptor was isolated from a woman in her seventies with acute or convalescent COVID-19. The CDR3 protein is CASSSRGQGVDTQYF. CDR3 DNA sequence: TGTGCCAGCAGCTCACGGGGACAGGGTGTAGATACGCAGTATTTT.